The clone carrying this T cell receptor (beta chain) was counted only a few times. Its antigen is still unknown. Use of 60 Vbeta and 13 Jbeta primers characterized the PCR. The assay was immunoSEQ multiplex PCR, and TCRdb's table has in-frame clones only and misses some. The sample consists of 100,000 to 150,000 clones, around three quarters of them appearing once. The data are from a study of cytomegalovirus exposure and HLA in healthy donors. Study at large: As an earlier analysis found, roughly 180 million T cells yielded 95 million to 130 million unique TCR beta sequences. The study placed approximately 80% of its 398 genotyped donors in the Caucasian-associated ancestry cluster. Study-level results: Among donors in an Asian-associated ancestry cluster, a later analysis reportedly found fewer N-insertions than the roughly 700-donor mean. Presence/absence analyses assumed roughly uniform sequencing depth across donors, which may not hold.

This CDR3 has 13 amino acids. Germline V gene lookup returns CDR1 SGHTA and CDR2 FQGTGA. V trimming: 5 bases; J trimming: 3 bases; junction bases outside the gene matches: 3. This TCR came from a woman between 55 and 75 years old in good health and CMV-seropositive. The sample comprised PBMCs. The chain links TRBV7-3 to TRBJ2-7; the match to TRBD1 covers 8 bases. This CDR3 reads CASSQGAGYEQYF. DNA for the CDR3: TGTGCCAGCAGCCAGGGGGCCGGCTACGAGCAGTACTTC.